This T cell receptor beta chain comes out of a study of cytomegalovirus exposure and HLA in healthy donors. Study details: Early released data comprised about 90 million unique TCRs from HLA-typed donors. Study-wide findings and caveats: DRB1 had the most TCR associations and HLA-C the fewest, a later analysis found, with rates varying by HLA locus. Cytomegalovirus-associated TCR beta chains were listed, numbering more than 150.

Germline lookup yields CDR1 SGHAT and CDR2 FQNNGV. The V segment lost 5 bases and the J segment 0 bases; nucleotides outside the gene matches: 4. This CDR3 contains 16 residues. With 60 Vbeta and 13 Jbeta primers, the PCR was carried out. Libraries were prepared by immunoSEQ multiplex PCR; TCRdb keeps only in-frame clonotypes and omits some of them. The data contain approximately 130,000 clones, around four fifths of them seen just once; the ten biggest clones take up over 1.5%. Concerning this clone itself: Its antigen is not identified.

The rearrangement uses TRBV11-2 and TRBJ2-3; TRBD2 agrees at 11 bases. This sequence was found in a man aged 40-49 years in good health and CMV-seronegative. Sample: PBMCs. Here the CDR3 reads CASSLRTSGSTDTQYF. DNA of the CDR3: TGTGCCAGCAGCCTCCGGACTAGCGGGAGCACAGATACGCAGTATTTT.